This TCR beta chain was sequenced during a study of blood T cell repertoires in COVID-19. Turning to the study itself: COVID-19 samples from acute and convalescent phases originated in the United States, Italy and Spain. From T cells, B-cell-depleted T cells, or PBMCs came the material, which was cDNA or gDNA.

Authors' analysis steps: How many nucleated cells were present was estimated from reference gene primer amplification. Measured with immunoSEQ multiplex PCR; TCRdb has only the in-frame clones, and not every one. V and J calls and clone size follow that table, whereas D and trimming were derived from the DNA. Among tens of thousands of clones listed, about two thirds were seen once. The CDR3 is made up of 16 amino acids. Germline assignment: CDR1 MDHEN and CDR2 SYDVKM. The J segment lost 0 bases and the V segment lost 3 bases, leaving 7 bases of the junction unmatched. The sample was peripheral blood. This TCR derives from a boy younger than 10 with active or convalescent COVID-19. The chain has TRBV28 and TRBJ1-2; 7 bases map to TRBD1. The CDR3 region is CASSFFGQASNYGYTF. The CDR3 DNA is TGTGCCAGCAGTTTTTTCGGACAGGCGTCTAACTATGGCTACACCTTC.